This T cell receptor beta chain comes out of a study of long-term antiretroviral therapy in people with HIV. At the survey level, the v3.0 immunoSEQ assay was run. 40,000-50,000 T-cell genomes per sample were the sequencing target. Repertoires were generated with immunoSEQ multiplex PCR, while TCRdb's copy carries only in-frame clones and drops some. In the table there are 45,000 or so clones, about 94% of which are singletons. Per germline, CDR1 MNHEY and CDR2 SVGAGI. The CDR3 is made up of 13 amino acids. J gave up 10 bases and V 5 bases, and 8 bases lay outside the gene matches. Study-level results: Information pertaining to ART adherence, viral resistance or therapeutic modifications was not obtained.

This clone was counted once. Its antigen is unknown. Sequenced material: unsorted PBMCs, taken 9.2 years after starting antiretroviral therapy. This sequence joins TRBV6-5 and TRBJ1-1; 9 nucleotides line up with TRBD1. The sequence was collected from a man in his thirties or forties with HIV. CDR3 loop: CASSHKLDRGAFF. CDR3 DNA: TGTGCCAGCAGTCATAAGTTGGACAGGGGAGCTTTCTTT.